This is a list of T cell receptor beta chains from one sample in a study of T-cell memory formation after mild COVID-19. TCRdb recomputed calls from the 5' RACE reads with MiXCR, one row per CDR3 protein. The data show some 200,000 distinct CDR3 sequences, 9.5% seen once. Sequencing was done on a sample of PBMCs or a T cell subset sorted from them (not recorded which). The receptors were gathered from a man aged 18 to 30 who had mild COVID-19 (a few samples of this study predate the infection). Cell type and time point are not known. The CDR3 runs from the conserved cysteine through the conserved F or W. The D gene is left open where the match is weak. Some rows mark clone size as missing; the rest say once, few, many or name a class of expanded clone.

D,size,V,J,DNA,CDR3
.,.,TRBV20-1,TRBJ2-5,TGCAGTGCTAATCAAGAGACCCAGTACTTC,CSANQETQYF
.,few,TRBV2,TRBJ2-5,TGTGCCACCAGACGGGACCAAGAGACCCAGTACTTC,CATRRDQETQYF
.,.,TRBV7-9,TRBJ1-1,TGTGCCAGCAGCCGAGCAGGCTCTGAAGCTTTCTTT,CASSRAGSEAFF
.,.,TRBV4-1,TRBJ1-2,TGCGCCAGCAGCCCCCAACTCGGGCAGGGACGGGACGGCTACACCTTC,CASSPQLGQGRDGYTF
.,.,TRBV12-5,TRBJ2-6,TGTGCTAGTGGTCCACTATACCCCGGGGGCCTGACTTTC,CASGPLYPGGLTF
.,.,TRBV18,TRBJ1-5,TGTGCCAGCTCAGAAGGGGACGGGTCAATGCAGCCCCAGCATTTT,CASSEGDGSMQPQHF
.,many,TRBV6-5,TRBJ1-1,TGTGCCAGCAGACACAGGGTAGAGGAGGGTGAAGCTTTCTTT,CASRHRVEEGEAFF
.,.,TRBV4-1,TRBJ1-5,TGCGCCAGCAGCCAACCTTTCCCCAATTTTCAGCCCCAGCATTTT,CASSQPFPNFQPQHF
TRBD1,few,TRBV28,TRBJ1-4,TGTGCCAGCAGTCCGGGACAGGGAGATGGAAAACTGTTTTTT,CASSPGQGDGKLFF
TRBD1,.,TRBV11-2,TRBJ1-2,TGTGCCAGCAGCTCGAACAGGGGGCGGGGCTATGGCTACACCTTC,CASSSNRGRGYGYTF
.,many,TRBV18,TRBJ1-1,TGTGCCAGCTCAGGGGCACAGGGAAGGACTGAAGCTTTCTTT,CASSGAQGRTEAFF
.,many,TRBV5-5,TRBJ1-5,TGTGCCAGCAGTGCCGGGGGAGGGGGCAATCAGCCCCAGCATTTT,CASSAGGGGNQPQHF
.,few,TRBV15,TRBJ2-5,TGTGCCACCACACAACAGGTCCAAGAGACCCAGTACTTC,CATTQQVQETQYF
.,.,TRBV28,TRBJ2-4,TGTGCCAGCTGTGGGACCCACCTTCAGTACTTC,CASCGTHLQYF